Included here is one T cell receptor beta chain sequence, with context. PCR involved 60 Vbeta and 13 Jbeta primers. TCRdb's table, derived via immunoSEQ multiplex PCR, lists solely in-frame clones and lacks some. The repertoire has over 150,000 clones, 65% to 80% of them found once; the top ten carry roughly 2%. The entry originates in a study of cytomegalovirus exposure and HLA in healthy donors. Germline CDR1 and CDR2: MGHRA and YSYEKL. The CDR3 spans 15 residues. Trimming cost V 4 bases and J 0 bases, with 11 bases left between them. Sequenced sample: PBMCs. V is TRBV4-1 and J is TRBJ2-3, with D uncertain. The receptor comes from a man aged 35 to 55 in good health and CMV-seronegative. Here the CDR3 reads CASSLSVSSTDTQYF. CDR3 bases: TGCGCCAGCAGCCTCAGCGTTTCTAGCACAGATACGCAGTATTTT.